Shown below are 4 T cell receptor beta chains from a single sample sequenced in a study of CD8 T cells in Susac syndrome. An amount of RNA that ranged from roughly 0.5 to 1 ug was reverse transcribed with random hexamers. TCRdb reprocessed the immunoSEQ multiplex PCR reads with MiXCR, giving one entry per CDR3 protein. The sample lists thousands of distinct CDR3 sequences, roughly 66% occurring once. Staining for CD27 and CD45RA set out the memory subsets used for TEMRA sorting. Sequencing was performed on CD8+ TEMRA cells from PBMCs. Subset indicated: FACS-sorted terminally differentiated effector memory CD8+ T cells re-expressing CD45RA (CD8+ TEMRA). Receptors were obtained from a human donor with Susac syndrome.

The rearrangement joins TRBV7-8 to TRBJ1-4; no clear D. The length of the CDR3 is 12 residues. Looked up from germline, CDR1 is SGHVS and CDR2 is FQNEAQ. The ends were cut back, 1 base at V and 12 bases at J, with 9 bases in the middle. The CDR3 loop reads CASSLGLGELFF. CDR3 nucleotides: TGTGCCAGCAGCTTAGGCCTCGGAGAACTGTTTTTT.

The V gene is TRBV7-2, the J gene TRBJ2-7, with 12 positions matching TRBD1. V shed 5 bases, J shed 2 bases, and the junction held 16 bases outside the gene matches. The germline gives CDR1 SGHTA, CDR2 FQGNSA. The CDR3 runs 19 residues. In nucleotides, the CDR3 is TGTGCCAGCAGCGTAGTTGTGGGGACAGGGGGCCTCCAGGCCTACGAGCAGTACTTC. This encodes CASSVVVGTGGLQAYEQYF.

The gene calls are TRBV11-2 and TRBJ2-2; TRBD1 might be the D (5 bases). Germline V lookup: CDR1 SGHAT, CDR2 FQNNGV. This CDR3 comprises 18 residues. V was trimmed by 1 base and J by 3 bases, leaving 18 bases between them. As DNA, the CDR3 is TGTGCCAGCAGCTTAGTAGTATTGGGTCCAGGGCACACCGGGGAGCTGTTTTTT. Protein product: CASSLVVLGPGHTGELFF.

The rearrangement joins TRBV7-9 to TRBJ1-2; 7 positions match TRBD1. Germline CDR1 SEHNR, CDR2 FQNEAQ (reference sequence). The CDR3 extends over 15 amino acids. The junction had 17 bases not matched to a gene; V was cut back by 11 bases and J by 5 bases. The CDR3 sequence: CAGGDRDSPSYGYTF. Here the CDR3 DNA reads TGTGCCGGTGGGGACCGGGACAGCCCATCGTATGGCTACACCTTC.